This T cell receptor (beta chain) appears in the sequencing data of a study of beta chain features in type 1 diabetes. This clone was detected a few times. V shed 1 base, J shed 3 bases, and the junction held 4 bases outside the gene matches. Germline loops: CDR1 SGHNT, CDR2 YYREEE (reference sequence). The CDR3 has 14 residues. The entirety of the isolated RNA underwent reverse transcription, so expressed TCRB transcripts were sequenced. Profiling relied on immunoSEQ multiplex PCR, and the TCRdb table lists in-frame clones only, not all of them. The table lists 350,000 to 450,000 clones, more than 13% of them singletons, with under 0.02% in the top ten.

This chain links TRBV5-4 with TRBJ2-7; 7 bases are a match to TRBD1. Input material: naive CD4+ T cells from blood. The sequence derives from a woman aged 18-30 years in good health. Written as DNA, the CDR3 is TGTGCCAGCAGCTTGCGGGACAGTCTCTACGAGCAGTACTTC. Protein: CASSLRDSLYEQYF.